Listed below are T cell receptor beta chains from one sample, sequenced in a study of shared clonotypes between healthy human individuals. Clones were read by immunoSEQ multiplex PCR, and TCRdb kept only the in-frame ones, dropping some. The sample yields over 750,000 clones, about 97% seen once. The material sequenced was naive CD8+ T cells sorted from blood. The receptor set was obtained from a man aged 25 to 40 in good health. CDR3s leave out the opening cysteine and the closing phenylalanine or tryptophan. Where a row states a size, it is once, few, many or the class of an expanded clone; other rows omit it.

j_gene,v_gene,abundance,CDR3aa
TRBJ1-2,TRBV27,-,ASSLHRELYYGYT
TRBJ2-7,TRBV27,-,ASSFTTGSNYEQY
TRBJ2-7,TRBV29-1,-,SVEARREQY
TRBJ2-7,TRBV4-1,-,ASSPPGGTPSYEQY
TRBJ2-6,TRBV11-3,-,ASSLGTDSGANVLT
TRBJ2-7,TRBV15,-,ATSRDIEEGSYEQY
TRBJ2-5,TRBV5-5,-,ASSELVGQGWRETQY
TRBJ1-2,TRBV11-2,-,ASSLGTGDYGYT
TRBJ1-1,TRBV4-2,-,ASSQLGDRALAEAF
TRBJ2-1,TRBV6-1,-,ASKPRLATYNEQF
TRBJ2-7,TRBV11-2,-,ASTGGGPRYEQY
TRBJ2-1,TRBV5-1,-,ASRSNNEQF
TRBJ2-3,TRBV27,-,ASSLGQGSDTQY
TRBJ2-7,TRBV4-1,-,ASSQDRQASGLLYEQY
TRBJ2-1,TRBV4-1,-,ASSHVTVDFYNEQF
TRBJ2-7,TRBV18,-,ASSPPYTSYEQY
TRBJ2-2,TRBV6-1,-,ASSGRPVTGELF
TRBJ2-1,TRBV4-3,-,ASSQDNRGDEQF
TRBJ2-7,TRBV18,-,ASSPEGIYEQY
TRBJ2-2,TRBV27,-,ASSLWGRGTGELF
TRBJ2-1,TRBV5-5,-,ASSPKATPWDNEQF
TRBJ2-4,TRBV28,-,ASLDREAKNIQY
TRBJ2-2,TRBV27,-,ASSSPLDTGELF
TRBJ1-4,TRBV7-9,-,ASSPLFPSYEKLF
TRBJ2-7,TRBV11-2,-,ASSLGKGYEQY
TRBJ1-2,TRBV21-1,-,ASSNLGQGPNYGYT
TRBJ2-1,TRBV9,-,ASSGLQSTPYNEQF
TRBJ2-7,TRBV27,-,ASSLGRQNYEQY
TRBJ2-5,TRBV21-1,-,ASSKARQEWHQETQY
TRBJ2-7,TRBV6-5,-,ASSYSMVGDYEQY
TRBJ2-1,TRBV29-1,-,SVEGTGLYNEQF
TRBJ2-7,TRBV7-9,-,ASSWTSPYEQY
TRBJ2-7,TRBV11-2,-,ASSLDPRGAYEQY
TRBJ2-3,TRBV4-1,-,ASSQEQQVLTDTQY
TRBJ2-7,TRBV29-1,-,SVETFSYEQY
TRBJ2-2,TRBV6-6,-,ASSYGTSPGELF
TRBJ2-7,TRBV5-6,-,ASTEGREPFWEQY
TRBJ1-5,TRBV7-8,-,ASSRPGGYQPQH
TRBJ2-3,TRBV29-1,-,SVEPSTDTQY
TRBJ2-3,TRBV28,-,ASGGSIRLAEVYGTDTQY
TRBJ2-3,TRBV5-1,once,ASSFGDSSTDTQY
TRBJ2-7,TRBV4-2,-,ASSQDRAYEQY
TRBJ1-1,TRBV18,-,ASSPNIRGYMNTEAF
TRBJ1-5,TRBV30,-,AWSLGPGGSQPQH
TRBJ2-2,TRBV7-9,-,ASSPNTGELF
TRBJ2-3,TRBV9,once,ASSVAVAGGPRNTQY
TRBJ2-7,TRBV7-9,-,ASSSDRSYEQY
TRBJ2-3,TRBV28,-,ASSPRTDTQY
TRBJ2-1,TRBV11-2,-,ASSLVAGGYNEQF
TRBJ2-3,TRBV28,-,ASTIDGRTDTQY